A single sample gave rise to the 21 T cell receptor beta chains below, sequenced in a study of tumor T cells in aggressive B-cell lymphoma. Here immunoSEQ multiplex PCR was the method, and the copy in TCRdb shows in-frame clones only, minus some. The table has 8,900 or so clones, 80% to 90% seen once; the top ten hold around 3.3%. The sequencing input was tumor tissue. The source of these receptors is an adult with diffuse large B cell lymphoma.

This sequence joins TRBV5-1 and TRBJ2-2, with D perhaps TRBD2 (5 bases). Trimming pared 4 bases from V and 6 bases from J, leaving 31 bases between. The CDR3 is 20 residues long. Germline V lookup: CDR1 SGHRS, CDR2 YFSETQ. The CDR3 protein is CASSHPTWAVEDRWAGELFF. The CDR3 DNA is TGCGCCAGCAGCCACCCCACGTGGGCAGTGGAGGACCGATGGGCCGGGGAGCTGTTTTTT.

The chain uses TRBV5-1 and TRBJ2-7, with a possible D match to TRBD1 (5 bases). The V end lost 0 bases, the J end lost 4 bases, and 14 bases lay between the germline ends. The CDR3 has 15 amino acids. Germline CDR1 reads SGHRS; CDR2 reads YFSETQ. CDR3 amino acids: CASSLDGAPLYEQYF. CDR3 DNA: TGCGCCAGCAGCTTGGATGGGGCGCCCCTATACGAGCAGTACTTC.

The chain couples TRBV7-8 to TRBJ2-7; TRBD1 might be the D (5 bases). The CDR3 totals 14 residues. The germline V and J ends were trimmed by 2 bases and 4 bases, with 12 bases remaining between them. CDR1 and CDR2 from the germline V gene are SGHVS and FQNEAQ. CDR3 in DNA: TGTGCCAGCAGCTTAAGGGTTACAGGATACGAGCAGTACTTC. It yields the protein CASSLRVTGYEQYF.

The gene calls are TRBV4-1 and TRBJ2-5, with 7 bases fitting TRBD1. The closer fit of TRBJ2-7 to the DNA end suggests the J call may be wrong. The CDR3 is 14 amino acids. Germline lookup yields CDR1 MGHRA and CDR2 YSYEKL. The CDR3 region has the DNA TGCGCCAGCAGCCGTGACCGGGACAGCTACGAGCAGTACTTC. Translation: CASSRDRDSYEQYF.

The chain couples TRBV5-4 to TRBJ2-7, with 9 bases fitting TRBD1. The V segment lost 4 bases and the J segment 2 bases; nucleotides outside the gene matches: 7. This CDR3 comprises 15 residues. The germline V gene encodes CDR1 SGHNT and CDR2 YYREEE (reference sequence). DNA of the CDR3: TGTGCCAGCAGCCGCAGGGGACAGGGAGCCTACGAGCAGTACTTC. This codes for CASSRRGQGAYEQYF.

The chain links TRBV7-3 to TRBJ1-1, with 7 bases aligning to TRBD1. J lost 2 bases, V lost 2 bases, and 11 bases had no gene match. Germline loops: CDR1 SGHTA, CDR2 FQGTGA. This CDR3 has 17 residues. CDR3 sequence (DNA): TGTGCCAGCAGCTTACATTCCCCCGACAGGGCCAACACTGAAGCTTTCTTT. Its protein product is CASSLHSPDRANTEAFF.

The chain couples TRBV11-3 to TRBJ2-6, with 7 bases that match TRBD1. The germline V gene encodes CDR1 SGHNT and CDR2 YENEEA. Germline trimming cut 3 bases from V and 0 bases from J; bases unmatched to any gene: 2. This CDR3 is 16 amino acids long. The CDR3 nucleotides read TGTGCCAGCAGCTTGGGGGACAGCTCTGGGGCCAACGTCCTGACTTTC. Translated, it gives CASSLGDSSGANVLTF. Variable domain in full (rest from reference TRBV11-3 and TRBJ2-6): EAGVVQSPRYKIIEKKQPVAFWCNPISGHNTLYWYLQNLGQGPELLIRYENEEAVDDSQLPKDRFSAERLKGVDSTLKIQPAELGDSAVYLCASSLGDSSGANVLTFGAGSRLTVL.

V gene TRBV6-5 combines with J gene TRBJ1-3; 9 bases map to TRBD1. V was clipped by 2 bases and J by 3 bases; unmatched bases: 5. The germline gives CDR1 MNHEY, CDR2 SVGAGI. The CDR3 runs 16 residues. In DNA, the CDR3 is TGTGCCAGCAGTTACGCACAGGGGGCGTTTGGAAACACCATATATTTT. This gives the protein CASSYAQGAFGNTIYF.

This chain connects TRBV5-1 to TRBJ1-1; D remains ambiguous. V was trimmed by 1 base and J by 3 bases, leaving 7 bases between them. The CDR3 sequence is 13 residues long. Germline loops: CDR1 SGHRS, CDR2 YFSETQ. CDR3 sequence reads: CASSLLEYTEAFF. The CDR3 nucleotides are TGCGCCAGCAGCTTGCTAGAATACACTGAAGCTTTCTTT.

The rearrangement uses TRBV28 and TRBJ2-7; 12 bases agree with TRBD1. Germline CDR1 reads MDHEN; CDR2 reads SYDVKM. The V segment lost 5 bases and the J segment 7 bases; nucleotides outside the gene matches: 9. The CDR3 runs 15 residues. CDR3 sequence (DNA): TGTGCCAGCAGTGCTCCGGGACAGGGGGCGCGTGAGCAGTACTTC. This gives the protein CASSAPGQGAREQYF.

The chain links TRBV5-1 to TRBJ1-3; TRBD1 matches 7 bases. From germline, CDR1 is SGHRS and CDR2 YFSETQ. The CDR3 extends over 15 amino acids. J was trimmed by 6 bases and V by 4 bases; bases with no gene match: 10. The CDR3 coding sequence is TGCGCCAGCAGCCGGTTGACAGGGCGAGAAAACACCATATATTTT. As protein: CASSRLTGRENTIYF.

The genes are TRBV5-6 and TRBJ2-7; 7 positions match TRBD1. Trimming at V came to 4 bases and at J to 0 bases, leaving 4 bases not matched to a gene. This CDR3 contains 14 residues. Per germline, CDR1 SGHDT and CDR2 YYEEEE. The CDR3 DNA reads TGTGCCAGCAGCGTGACAGGGAACTCCTACGAGCAGTACTTC. Translation: CASSVTGNSYEQYF.

This chain connects TRBV30 to TRBJ1-5, with 7 bases fitting TRBD1. The J segment lost 5 bases and the V segment lost 4 bases, leaving 8 bases of the junction unmatched. The CDR3 runs to 14 residues. Germline V gives CDR1 GTSNPN, CDR2 SVGIG (reference sequence). In DNA, the CDR3 is TGTGCCTGGAACAGGGGAGTAGGTGATCAGCCCCAGCATTTT. It translates to CAWNRGVGDQPQHF.

The V and J genes are TRBV2 and TRBJ1-4, with 7 bases that match TRBD1. Germline V gene data show CDR1 as SNHLY and CDR2 as FYNNEI. The CDR3 length is 13 residues. With 7 bases clipped from V and 5 bases from J, the junction kept 4 bases outside the gene matches. The CDR3 loop reads CASKGQPNEKLFF. Here the CDR3 DNA reads TGTGCCAGCAAGGGACAGCCGAATGAAAAACTGTTTTTT.

This chain links TRBV7-2 with TRBJ2-7; 9 positions match TRBD1. This CDR3 is built from 15 residues. The V segment lost 5 bases and the J segment 6 bases; nucleotides outside the gene matches: 11. Germline lookup yields CDR1 SGHTA and CDR2 FQGNSA. The CDR3 DNA reads TGTGCCAGCAGCAAACCGGGACAGGGAGCGCCCGAGCAGTACTTC. Its protein product is CASSKPGQGAPEQYF. Supplemented by reference TRBV7-2 and TRBJ2-7, the full variable domain reads GAGVSQSPSNKVTEKGKDVELRCDPISGHTALYWYRQSLGQGLEFLIYFQGNSAPDKSGLPSDRFSAERTGGSVSTLTIQRTQQEDSAVYLCASSKPGQGAPEQYFGPGTRLTVT.

CDR3 region: CSGLWSGELFF. In DNA form, the CDR3 reads TGCAGCGGCCTCTGGAGCGGGGAACTGTTTTTT. The chain has TRBV29-1 and TRBJ1-4, with D uncertain. Germline-derived CDR1 and CDR2 are SQVTM and ANQGSEA. The CDR3 runs 11 residues. Trimming left V 7 bases short and J 12 bases short, with 15 bases between.

V is TRBV6-5 and J is TRBJ1-2; D not resolved. V lost 0 bases and J 8 bases, leaving 13 bases between the germline ends. Germline V CDR1 and CDR2: MNHEY, SVGAGI. The CDR3 sequence is 14 residues long. The CDR3 DNA sequence: TGTGCCAGCAGTTACTCGATAGAGCGATTGGGCTACACCTTC. It encodes CASSYSIERLGYTF.

The genes are TRBV4-3 and TRBJ2-7; 15 bases map to TRBD2. J lost 2 bases, V lost 3 bases, and 14 bases had no gene match. Germline CDR1 and CDR2: LGHNA and YSLEER. The CDR3 contains 20 residues. Here the CDR3 DNA reads TGCGCCAGCAGCCAGGAGCCCTGGACTAGCGGGGGGGAGGTAACCTACGAGCAGTACTTC. Its translation: CASSQEPWTSGGEVTYEQYF.

The chain couples TRBV5-1 to TRBJ2-2; 7 nucleotides align to TRBD1. J gave up 3 bases and V 5 bases, and 7 bases lay outside the gene matches. Germline V lookup: CDR1 SGHRS, CDR2 YFSETQ. The CDR3 runs to 15 residues. CDR3 sequence reads: CASSRRDSDTGELFF. The CDR3, as DNA: TGCGCCAGCAGTCGCCGGGACAGCGACACCGGGGAGCTGTTTTTT.

The chain combines TRBV15 with TRBJ1-1; tentatively, D is TRBD1 (6 bases). Germline CDR1 is LNHNV and CDR2 is YYDKDF (reference sequence). The V end was cut by 3 bases, the J end by 1 base, with 9 bases between. This CDR3 is 14 amino acids long. In DNA form, the CDR3 reads TGTGCCACCAGCAGGGACAGAGCGAACACTGAAGCTTTCTTT. It codes for CATSRDRANTEAFF. The full variable domain, completed using reference TRBV15 and TRBJ1-1, is DAMVIQNPRYQVTQFGKPVTLSCSQTLNHNVMYWYQQKSSQAPKLLFHYYDKDFNNEADTPDNFQSRRPNTSFCFLDIRSPGLGDTAMYLCATSRDRANTEAFFGQGTRLTVV.

V and J are TRBV27 and TRBJ1-2; 8 bases are shared with TRBD1. V shed 4 bases and J 6 bases; nucleotides not matched to a gene: 4. Germline lookup yields CDR1 MNHEY and CDR2 SMNVEV (reference sequence). This CDR3 comprises 13 residues. The CDR3 loop is CASSSGQVNGYTF. The CDR3 region has the DNA TGTGCCAGCAGTTCGGGACAGGTTAATGGCTACACCTTC.